These T cell receptor beta chains were read from a single sample in a study of T cell responses to AZD1222 COVID-19 vaccine. Some clones are missing from TCRdb's copy, which holds only in-frame ones; the method was immunoSEQ multiplex PCR. The table lists tens of thousands of clones, around four fifths of them singletons. The input for sequencing was peripheral blood, taken 28 days after the second AZD1222 dose. The receptors were sampled from an adult who received the AZD1222 COVID-19 vaccine. The CDR3 runs from the conserved cysteine through the conserved F or W. The order of the fields is J gene, D gene, clone size, V gene, CDR3 protein, CDR3 DNA. A D gene is named only where the DNA matches it firmly. Some rows mark clone size as missing; the rest say once, few, many or name a class of expanded clone.

>TRBJ1-1|.|.|TRBV20-1
CSAKGYTEAFF
TGCAGTGCCAAGGGTTACACTGAAGCTTTCTTT
>TRBJ1-3|.|.|TRBV18
CASSPGGGNTIYF
TGTGCCAGCTCACCGGGCGGCGGAAACACCATATATTTT
>TRBJ1-1|.|.|TRBV7-2
CASSFSRNTEAFF
TGTGCCAGCAGCTTCTCTAGGAACACTGAAGCTTTCTTT
>TRBJ2-7|.|.|TRBV21-1
CASSPPGGAVYEQYF
TGTGCCAGCAGCCCGCCAGGGGGAGCTGTCTACGAGCAGTACTTC
>TRBJ2-1|TRBD1|once|TRBV3-1/TRBV3-2
CASGDVRRGQGSYNEQFF
TGTGCCTCCGGGGATGTTAGGCGGGGACAGGGGTCCTACAATGAGCAGTTCTTC
>TRBJ1-1|.|.|TRBV19
CASSIDPATEAFF
TGTGCCAGTAGTATAGATCCGGCGACTGAAGCTTTCTTT
>TRBJ1-6|.|once|TRBV12-3/TRBV12-4
CASNSGGSPLHF
TGTGCCAGCAACTCGGGAGGTTCACCCCTCCACTTT
>TRBJ1-3|.|.|TRBV27
CASSRGGSSGNTIYF
TGTGCCAGCAGCCGTGGCGGGAGCTCTGGAAACACCATATATTTT
>TRBJ1-6|.|.|TRBV5-1
CASSLAVDYNSPLHF
TGCGCCAGCAGCTTGGCGGTGGACTATAATTCACCCCTCCACTTT
>TRBJ2-6|.|.|TRBV7-8
CASSFVHLSGANVLTF
TGTGCCAGCAGCTTTGTCCATTTGTCTGGGGCCAACGTCCTGACTTTC
>TRBJ2-7|.|.|TRBV5-1
CASSMELRALEQYF
TGCGCCAGCAGTATGGAGCTTAGAGCGCTCGAGCAGTACTTC
>TRBJ2-5|TRBD1|.|TRBV6-5
CASIHRGPQETQYF
TGTGCCAGCATCCACAGGGGTCCCCAAGAGACCCAGTACTTC
>TRBJ2-3|.|once|TRBV14
CASSQEFSGHTDTQYF
TGTGCCAGCAGCCAAGAGTTCTCGGGGCACACAGATACGCAGTATTTT
>TRBJ2-7|TRBD1|many|TRBV28
CASSRTGDPYEQYF
TGTGCCAGCAGTCGGACAGGGGACCCCTACGAGCAGTACTTC
>TRBJ2-1|.|once|TRBV5-1
CASSLNRARSYNEQFF
TGCGCCAGCAGCTTGAACCGGGCCAGAAGTTACAATGAGCAGTTCTTC
>TRBJ2-5|.|.|TRBV5-6
CASSLPLSGQYF
TGTGCCAGCAGCTTGCCCCTGTCTGGCCAGTACTTC
>TRBJ2-5|.|.|TRBV7-2
CASSWRRDGETQYF
TGTGCCAGCAGCTGGAGACGGGACGGCGAGACCCAGTACTTC
>TRBJ1-2|.|.|TRBV19
CASNDAGLNYGYTF
TGTGCCAGTAATGACGCAGGGCTTAACTATGGCTACACCTTC
>TRBJ1-2|.|.|TRBV12-3/TRBV12-4
CASSFERGTGYTF
TGTGCCAGCAGTTTTGAGAGAGGGACGGGCTACACCTTC
>TRBJ2-5|TRBD2|.|TRBV11-3
CASSFGLAGGQETQYF
TGTGCCAGCAGCTTCGGACTAGCGGGGGGCCAAGAGACCCAGTACTTC
>TRBJ2-5|TRBD2|.|TRBV10-3
CAGSRGGQETQYF
TGTGCCGGGTCGCGCGGGGGGCAAGAGACCCAGTACTTC
>TRBJ1-4|TRBD1|.|TRBV7-2
CASRKTGGGEKLFF
TGTGCCAGCAGGAAAACAGGGGGTGGTGAAAAACTGTTTTTT
>TRBJ1-1|TRBD1|.|TRBV7-2
CASSFWTGREGSTEAFF
TGTGCCAGCAGCTTCTGGACAGGACGCGAGGGAAGCACTGAAGCTTTCTTT
>TRBJ2-2|.|once|TRBV7-3
CASGQGNTGELFF
TGTGCCAGCGGGCAGGGGAACACCGGGGAGCTGTTTTTT
>TRBJ1-3|TRBD1|.|TRBV11-2
CASSSGTGRSGNTIYF
TGTGCCAGCAGCTCCGGGACAGGGCGTTCTGGAAACACCATATATTTT
>TRBJ2-7|TRBD2|.|TRBV5-1
CASSFGLAGASSYEQYF
TGCGCCAGCAGCTTCGGACTAGCGGGTGCGAGCTCCTACGAGCAGTACTTC
>TRBJ1-1|TRBD1|.|TRBV25-1
CASREGDRGFPTEAFF
TGTGCCAGCAGGGAGGGGGACAGGGGGTTCCCCACTGAAGCTTTCTTT
>TRBJ2-2|.|.|TRBV11-3
CASSLDTGELFF
TGTGCCAGCAGCTTAGATACCGGGGAGCTGTTTTTT
>TRBJ1-5|.|.|TRBV6-6
CASSDDRNQPQHF
TGTGCCAGCAGTGACGACAGGAATCAGCCCCAGCATTTT
>TRBJ2-1|.|.|TRBV11-3
CASSLAPQGTYNEQFF
TGTGCCAGCAGCTTGGCCCCACAGGGAACCTACAATGAGCAGTTCTTC
>TRBJ2-7|.|.|TRBV1
CTSTRGTLVPYEQYF
TGCACCAGCACCCGAGGAACCCTTGTCCCCTACGAGCAGTACTTC
>TRBJ2-5|.|.|TRBV5-1
CASSGQETQYF
TGCGCCAGCTCGGGGCAAGAGACCCAGTACTTC
>TRBJ2-7|.|.|TRBV6-5
CASSPTPGYEQYF
TGTGCCAGCAGTCCCACTCCGGGTTACGAGCAGTACTTC
>TRBJ1-1|.|once|TRBV7-3
CASSSLSNTEAFF
TGTGCCAGCAGCAGCCTTAGCAACACTGAAGCTTTCTTT
>TRBJ2-7|.|.|TRBV7-9
CASSLVSYEQYF
TGTGCCAGCAGCTTAGTGTCCTACGAGCAGTACTTC
>TRBJ2-5|TRBD1|.|TRBV6-1
CASSEALRSGTGGKETQYF
TGTGCCAGCAGTGAAGCGCTACGTTCCGGGACAGGGGGAAAAGAGACCCAGTACTTC
>TRBJ2-7|.|.|TRBV7-9
CASASAPRDLTYEQYF
TGTGCCAGCGCTTCCGCCCCCCGGGACTTAACCTACGAGCAGTACTTC
>TRBJ1-6|TRBD1|.|TRBV7-9
CASSLYPTGDSPLHF
TGTGCCAGCAGCTTATATCCAACAGGGGATTCACCCCTCCACTTT
>TRBJ1-3|.|.|TRBV10-3
CATGTGWRGSGNTIYF
TGTGCCACCGGAACCGGCTGGAGGGGCTCTGGAAACACCATATATTTT
>TRBJ2-3|TRBD2|.|TRBV12-5
CASGRLAVIDTQYF
TGTGCTAGTGGCCGACTAGCGGTGATAGATACGCAGTATTTT
>TRBJ2-7|.|.|TRBV2
CASSDDSFYEQYF
TGTGCCAGCAGTGACGACAGTTTCTACGAGCAGTACTTC
>TRBJ2-7|.|.|TRBV7-8
CASSLVQSSYEQYF
TGTGCCAGCAGCTTAGTACAGAGCTCCTACGAGCAGTACTTC
>TRBJ2-6|.|.|TRBV6-5
CASRQTALDVLTF
TGTGCCAGCAGACAGACCGCTCTTGACGTCCTGACTTTC
>TRBJ1-5|.|.|TRBV6-5
CASSYSLTSRQPQHF
TGTGCCAGCAGTTACTCTTTAACAAGTCGGCAGCCCCAGCATTTT
>TRBJ2-7|.|.|TRBV6-5
CASIRDRPREQYF
TGTGCCAGCATCCGGGACCGTCCTCGAGAGCAGTACTTC
>TRBJ2-1|TRBD2|.|TRBV5-4
CASSLEGGDLNEQFF
TGTGCCAGCAGCTTGGAGGGAGGGGACTTGAATGAGCAGTTCTTC
>TRBJ1-5|.|.|TRBV27
CASSLRSTFQPQHF
TGTGCCAGCAGTTTAAGGTCAACTTTTCAGCCCCAGCATTTT
>TRBJ1-1|.|.|TRBV6-2/TRBV6-3
CASSLATKNTEAFF
TGTGCCAGCAGTTTAGCTACGAAGAACACTGAAGCTTTCTTT
>TRBJ2-5|.|.|TRBV11-2
CASSALGGAGETQYF
TGTGCCAGCAGCGCCTTGGGGGGGGCTGGAGAGACCCAGTACTTC
>TRBJ2-7|TRBD1|.|TRBV20-1
CSASEDRGLYEQYF
TGCAGTGCTAGTGAGGACAGGGGGCTGTACGAGCAGTACTTC
>TRBJ2-3|.|.|TRBV6-1
CASSERERSTDTQYF
TGTGCCAGCAGTGAAAGGGAACGTAGCACAGATACGCAGTATTTT